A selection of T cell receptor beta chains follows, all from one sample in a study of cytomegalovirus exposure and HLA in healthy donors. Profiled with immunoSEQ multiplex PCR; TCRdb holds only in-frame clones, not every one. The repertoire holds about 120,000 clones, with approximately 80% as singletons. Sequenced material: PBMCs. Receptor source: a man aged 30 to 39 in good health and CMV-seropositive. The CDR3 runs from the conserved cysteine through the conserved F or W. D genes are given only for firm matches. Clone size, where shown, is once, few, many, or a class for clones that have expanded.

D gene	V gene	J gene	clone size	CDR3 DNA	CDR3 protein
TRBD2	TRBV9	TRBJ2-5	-	TGTGCCAGCAGCCCCCAAGGACGGGGGGGTGTGAAGACCCAGTACTTC	CASSPQGRGGVKTQYF
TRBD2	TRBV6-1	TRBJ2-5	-	TGTGCCAGCAGTGAAGGTTCCGGCGGGAGCGAGGCCGTGTACTTC	CASSEGSGGSEAVYF
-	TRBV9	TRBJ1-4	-	TGTGCCGGCAGCGTAGTGGAGGGTTCCACTAATGAAAAACTGTTTTTT	CAGSVVEGSTNEKLFF
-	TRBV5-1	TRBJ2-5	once	TGCGCCAGCAGCCCTACAGGGAGTCAAGAGACCCAGTACTTC	CASSPTGSQETQYF
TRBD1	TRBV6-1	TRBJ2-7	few	TGTGCCAGCAGTGAAGGGACAGGGGGCCCCTACGAGCAGTACTTC	CASSEGTGGPYEQYF
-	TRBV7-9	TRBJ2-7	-	TGTGCCAGCAGCTTTTTAACAGGTGCCTACGAGCAGTACTTC	CASSFLTGAYEQYF
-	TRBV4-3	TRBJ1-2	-	TGCGCCAGCAGCCCCTCGGGGGTTAGCTATGGCTACACCTTC	CASSPSGVSYGYTF
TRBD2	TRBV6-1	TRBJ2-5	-	TGTGCCAGCAGTTCTAGCGGGAGGTCACAAGAGACCCAGTACTTC	CASSSSGRSQETQYF
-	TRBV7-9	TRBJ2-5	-	TGTTCCAGCAGCTTATCTGTGGCAGAAGAAGAGACCCAGTACTTC	CSSSLSVAEEETQYF
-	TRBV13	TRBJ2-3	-	TGTGCCAGCAGCTTAGACAGATGGGGCACAGATACGCAGTATTTT	CASSLDRWGTDTQYF
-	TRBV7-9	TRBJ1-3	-	TGTGCCAGCCGGGGGGTTACTGGAAACACCATATATTTT	CASRGVTGNTIYF
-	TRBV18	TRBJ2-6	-	TGTGCCAGCTCACCGTTTACCGGGAAATCGGGGGCCAACGTCCTGACTTTC	CASSPFTGKSGANVLTF
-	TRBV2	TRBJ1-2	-	TGTGCCAGCAGAAGGGGGAACTATGGCTACACCTTC	CASRRGNYGYTF
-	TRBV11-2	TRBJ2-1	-	TGTGCCAGCAGCTTCAAGCAGGGTCTCTACAATGAGCAGTTCTTC	CASSFKQGLYNEQFF
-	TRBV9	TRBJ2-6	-	TGTGCCAGCAGCGTTAGCTCTGGGGCCAACGGCCTGACTTTC	CASSVSSGANGLTF
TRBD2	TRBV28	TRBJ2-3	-	TGTGGGTGCGGGAGGGCCAGGGCAGATACGCAGTATTTT	CGCGRARADTQYF
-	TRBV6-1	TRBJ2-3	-	TGTGCCAGCAGTGCCGACATGTGGGCAGATACGCAGTATTTT	CASSADMWADTQYF
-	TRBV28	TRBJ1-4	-	TGTGCCAGCAGTTTTGTAGGGGCGATGAATGAAAAACTGTTTTTT	CASSFVGAMNEKLFF
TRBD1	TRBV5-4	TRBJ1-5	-	TGTGCCAGCAGCTTGGGCCCCCTGACAGGGAATCAGCCCCAGCATTTT	CASSLGPLTGNQPQHF
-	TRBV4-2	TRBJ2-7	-	TGTGCCAGCAGGCAAGATGAAGGGGCATCCGACGAGCAGTACTTC	CASRQDEGASDEQYF
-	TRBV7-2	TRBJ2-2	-	TGTGCCAGCAGCTTAGTCAGGGGGAACACCGGGGAGCTGTTTTTT	CASSLVRGNTGELFF
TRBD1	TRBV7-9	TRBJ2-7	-	TGTGCCAGCAGCACCGGACAGGGGGCGTCATCCGAGCAGTACTTC	CASSTGQGASSEQYF
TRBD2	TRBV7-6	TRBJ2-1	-	TGTGCCAGCAGCTTATGGCCCGGGGTAGCGGGTGAACGTGGTGAGCAGTTCTTC	CASSLWPGVAGERGEQFF
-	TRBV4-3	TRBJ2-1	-	TGCGCCAGCAGCCGCGCGGGTTTTAATGAGCAGTTCTTC	CASSRAGFNEQFF
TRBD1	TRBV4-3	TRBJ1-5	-	TGCGCCAGCAGCCAAGGGGACAGGGGGCTTGGTCAGCCCCAGCATTTT	CASSQGDRGLGQPQHF
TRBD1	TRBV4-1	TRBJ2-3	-	TGCGCCAGCAGCGAGACAGGGTCAGATACGCAGTATTTT	CASSETGSDTQYF
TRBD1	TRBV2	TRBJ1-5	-	TGTGCCAGCACCCAGGGCAGGGGGTACGATCAGCCCCAGCATTTT	CASTQGRGYDQPQHF
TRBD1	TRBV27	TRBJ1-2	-	TGTGCCAGCAGGGTTTCGGACAGGGGAGGCTATGGCTACACCTTC	CASRVSDRGGYGYTF
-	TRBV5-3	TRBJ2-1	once	TGTGCCAGAAGCAAAACGGGAGACTCTTACTACAATGAGCAGTTCTTC	CARSKTGDSYYNEQFF
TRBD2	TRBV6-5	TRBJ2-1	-	TGTGCCAGCAGGTGGACTAGCGGGCGGAATGAGCAGTTCTTC	CASRWTSGRNEQFF
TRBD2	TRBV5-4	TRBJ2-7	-	TGTGCCAGCAGCGTTGGGACTAGGGAGCAGTACTTC	CASSVGTREQYF
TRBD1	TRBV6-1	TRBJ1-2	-	TGTGCCAGCAGCTCGGGACAGGGGGCGACTGGCTACACCTTC	CASSSGQGATGYTF
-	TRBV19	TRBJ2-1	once	TGTGCCAGTAGTCTGGGGCCGAGCTCCTACAATGAGCAGTTCTTC	CASSLGPSSYNEQFF
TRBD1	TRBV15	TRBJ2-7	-	TGTGCCACCAGCAGGGGACAGGGCACGGCCTACGAGCAGTACTTC	CATSRGQGTAYEQYF
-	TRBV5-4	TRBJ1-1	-	TGTGCCAGCGGGACGGGAGGAGGGGTTGGGGACACTGAAGCTTTCTTT	CASGTGGGVGDTEAFF
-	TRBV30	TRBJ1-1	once	TGTGCCTGGAGTGTGTGGCCATCGATAACTTTCTTT	CAWSVWPSITFF
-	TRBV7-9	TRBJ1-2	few	TGTGCCAGCAGCTTAAGTGCAGATAACTATGGCTACACCTTC	CASSLSADNYGYTF